These 32 T cell receptor beta chains originate from one sample sequenced in a study of patients and donors after allogeneic stem cell transplantation. TCRdb itself ran the RT-PCR reads through MiXCR, one entry per CDR3 protein. The table records 84,000 or so distinct CDR3 sequences, 45% to 50% of them present only once. Material for sequencing was blood, either unsorted or a sorted T cell fraction (not recorded which). These receptors were obtained from a human donor who was either an allogeneic HSCT recipient or a stem cell or donor lymphocyte infusion donor (not recorded which). It is not recorded whose cells these are; they may come from a transplant donor.

The rearrangement uses TRBV6-2 or TRBV6-3 and TRBJ1-2; D perhaps matches TRBD1 (5 bases). The V end was cut by 6 bases, the J end by 4 bases, with 12 bases between. The CDR3 runs to 13 residues. Germline V gives CDR1 MNHEY, CDR2 SVGEGT. CDR3 nucleotide sequence: TGTGCCAGCAGCCAGGGACCGCTCTATGGCTACACCTTC. Translated: CASSQGPLYGYTF.

This chain joins TRBV5-1 and TRBJ2-1, with D possibly called TRBD1 or TRBD2 (5 bases each). The CDR3 has 11 amino acids. Deletions cut 6 bases from V and 9 bases from J, with 10 bases between. CDR1 and CDR2 (germline): SGHRS, YFSETQ. The CDR3 here is CASTFGAEQFF. CDR3 nucleotide sequence: TGCGCCAGCACCTTCGGGGCTGAGCAGTTCTTC.

V and J are TRBV7-8 and TRBJ2-4; the D is unclear. Germline loops: CDR1 SGHVS, CDR2 FQNEAQ. The CDR3 loop spans 17 amino acids. V was cut by 4 bases and J by 2 bases, with 18 bases left in between. The CDR3 region has the DNA TGTGCCAGCAGCTCCCTAAGTAGGGTGGGAACCAAAAACATTCAGTACTTC. As protein: CASSSLSRVGTKNIQYF. The full variable domain, its missing parts supplied by reference TRBV7-8 and TRBJ2-4, is GAGVSQSPRYKVAKRGQDVALRCDPISGHVSLFWYQQALGQGPEFLTYFQNEAQLDKSGLPSDRFFAERPEGSVSTLKIQRTQQEDSAVYLCASSSLSRVGTKNIQYFGAGTRLSVL.

The chain carries TRBV10-3 and TRBJ1-1; no reliable D call. From germline, CDR1 is ENHRY and CDR2 SYGVKD. This CDR3 contains 14 residues. Trimming removed 8 bases from V and 3 bases from J, with 16 bases in between. The CDR3 nucleotides read TGTGCCATCCGGGCGGTTGGAATGGACACTGAAGCTTTCTTT. It yields the protein CAIRAVGMDTEAFF.

In its sample, this clonotype was seen a few times. The chain carries TRBV27 and TRBJ1-5; 10 bases map to TRBD1. The V gene's germline CDR1 is MNHEY and CDR2 SMNVEV (reference sequence). This CDR3 has 16 amino acids. Unmatched junction bases numbered 6, after V lost 5 bases and J lost 2 bases. CDR3 nucleotides: TGTGCCAGCAGTCTTGGGACAGGGGAGGGCAATCAGCCCCAGCATTTT. It yields the protein CASSLGTGEGNQPQHF.

This rearrangement joins TRBV20-1 to TRBJ1-3; 7 positions agree with TRBD1. This CDR3 is built from 15 residues. After removal of 0 bases from V and 6 bases from J, the junction contained 8 bases not matched to a gene. CDR1 DFQATT and CDR2 SNEGSKA come from the germline V gene (reference sequence). CDR3 DNA: TGCAGTGCTAGAGACCCCGACAGGGAAGAAAACACCATATATTTT. It encodes CSARDPDREENTIYF.

V is TRBV10-3 and J is TRBJ2-1, with D perhaps TRBD1 or TRBD2 (5 bases each). Deletions cut 6 bases from V and 6 bases from J, with 15 bases between. The germline V gene has CDR1 ENHRY and CDR2 SYGVKD. The CDR3 extends over 14 amino acids. The CDR3 sequence is CAIRRDGTGNEQFF. The CDR3 nucleotides read TGTGCCATCAGGAGGGACGGAACCGGCAATGAGCAGTTCTTC.

The chain is built from TRBV4-2 and TRBJ1-4, with a weak D call TRBD1 (5 bases). The CDR3 consists of 15 residues. Germline values: CDR1 LGHNA, CDR2 YNFKEQ. V lost 3 bases and J 5 bases, leaving 13 bases between the germline ends. CDR3 protein: CASSHRNGANEKLFF. The CDR3 nucleotides read TGTGCCAGCAGCCACCGTAACGGGGCGAATGAAAAACTGTTTTTT.

Many counts were recorded for this clonotype. One junction end does not reproduce the germline sequence, and a read error may be involved. CDR3 region: CASSLGRVKTEAFF. The CDR3, as DNA: TGTGCCAGCAGCTTAGGCAGGGTGAAGACTGAAGCTTTCTTT. This chain connects TRBV7-2 to TRBJ1-1; maybe TRBD1 (5 bases). This CDR3 comprises 14 residues. CDR1 and CDR2 from the germline V gene are SGHTA and FQGNSA.

This clonotype turned up a few times. The CDR3 DNA reads TGTGCCATCAGTGAGCCGGGTCTCTCTGGAAACACCATATATTTT. Residues: CAISEPGLSGNTIYF. V usage is TRBV10-3 and J usage is TRBJ1-3, with no clear D. This CDR3 has 15 amino acids. Per germline, CDR1 ENHRY and CDR2 SYGVKD. Trimming shortened V by 2 bases and J by 0 bases, and 8 bases separated the two germline ends.

This clonotype has a handful of counts. The gene calls are TRBV4-3 and TRBJ1-2, with 7 positions matching TRBD1. CDR3 length: 16 residues. Germline lookup yields CDR1 LGHNA and CDR2 YSLEER. With 3 bases clipped from V and 6 bases from J, the junction kept 13 bases outside the gene matches. The CDR3 sequence is CASSHPERQGHDGYTF. CDR3 nucleotides: TGCGCCAGCAGCCATCCCGAACGACAGGGACATGATGGCTACACCTTC.

This clonotype appeared a few times. The gene calls are TRBV5-1 and TRBJ1-1; TRBD1 might be the D (6 bases). This CDR3 region has 13 residues. Trimming stripped 9 bases from V and 6 bases from J, with 18 bases between. Germline assignment: CDR1 SGHRS and CDR2 YFSETQ. The DNA of the CDR3 is TGCGCCACCCAAGCAGGGGAATACGCTGAAGCTTTCTTT. Residues: CATQAGEYAEAFF.

This chain links TRBV4-1 with TRBJ1-2; 7 positions match TRBD1. Unmatched junction bases numbered 12, after V lost 1 base and J lost 7 bases. The CDR3 extends over 16 amino acids. Germline V gene lookup returns CDR1 MGHRA and CDR2 YSYEKL. CDR3 loop: CASSQALGRDRVGYTF. CDR3 in DNA: TGCGCCAGCAGCCAAGCCCTGGGAAGAGACAGGGTTGGCTACACCTTC.

This clonotype was seen a handful of times. The rearrangement uses TRBV29-1 and TRBJ1-1, with D possibly TRBD1 on 6 matching bases. V dropped 4 bases and J dropped 1 base, with 19 bases sitting between them. Germline values: CDR1 SQVTM, CDR2 ANQGSEA. CDR3 length equals 16 residues. The DNA of the CDR3 is TGCAGCGTTGTTAAAAGGGACAACCCGACGAACACTGAAGCTTTCTTT. This encodes CSVVKRDNPTNTEAFF.

A few counts support this clonotype. The chain employs TRBV4-2 and TRBJ1-4; 9 bases match TRBD1. Germline V CDR1 and CDR2: LGHNA, YNFKEQ. The CDR3 length is 15 residues. V lost 4 bases and J lost 7; bases outside the gene matches: 7. CDR3 amino acids: CASSLEGTGSEKLFF. The DNA for the CDR3 is TGTGCCAGCAGCCTGGAGGGGACAGGGTCTGAAAAACTGTTTTTT.

The genes are TRBV14 and TRBJ1-2; D not resolved. In germline, CDR1 is SGHDN, CDR2 FVKESK. This CDR3 region has 13 residues. Trimming took off 4 bases at V and 8 bases at J, with 14 bases between the two ends. In DNA form, the CDR3 reads TGTGCCAGCAGCCCCCATCAGGAGAGCGGCTACACCTTC. Residues: CASSPHQESGYTF.

This clonotype appeared a few times. The chain carries TRBV7-6 and TRBJ1-4; possibly TRBD1 for D (5 bases). This CDR3 is 16 amino acids long. Germline CDR1 and CDR2: SGHVS and FNYEAQ. V lost 0 bases, J lost 8 bases, and 16 bases lay in between. The chain's CDR3 is CASSLATTGGLEKLFF. The CDR3 region has the DNA TGTGCCAGCAGCTTAGCGACGACGGGGGGATTGGAAAAACTGTTTTTT. Full variable domain (rest looked up from reference TRBV7-6 and TRBJ1-4): GAGVSQSPRYKVTKRGQDVALRCDPISGHVSLYWYRQALGQGPEFLTYFNYEAQQDKSGLPNDRFSAERPEGSISTLTIQRTEQRDSAMYRCASSLATTGGLEKLFFGSGTQLSVL.

This clonotype appeared a few times. V and J are TRBV12-3 or TRBV12-4 and TRBJ1-5; D call uncertain. V was cut by 3 bases and J by 2 bases, with 17 bases left in between. The CDR3 contains 17 residues. Written as DNA, the CDR3 is TGTGCCAGCAGTTTCAATGGTCCCGCTGGTGGCAATCAGCCCCAGCATTTT. Amino acid sequence: CASSFNGPAGGNQPQHF.

This clonotype was seen a handful of times. The J gene is TRBJ1-2, the V gene TRBV7-9; D is undetermined. The CDR3 is made up of 12 amino acids. Trimming pared 2 bases from V and 12 bases from J, leaving 13 bases between. Germline V gene data show CDR1 as SEHNR and CDR2 as FQNEAQ (reference sequence). The CDR3 DNA follows: TGTGCCAGCAGCTTAATAGGTGTACCTCACACCTTC. Residues: CASSLIGVPHTF.

V usage is TRBV5-1 and J usage is TRBJ2-5, with a possible D match to TRBD1 (6 bases). CDR1 is SGHRS, CDR2 YFSETQ, per germline. V shed 0 bases and J shed 1 base, with 7 bases lying between them. The length of the CDR3 is 14 residues. The CDR3 DNA is TGCGCCAGCAGCTTGGGGACAGCCCAAGAGACCCAGTACTTC. The encoded protein is CASSLGTAQETQYF.

This chain links TRBV6-2 or TRBV6-3 with TRBJ2-1; 7 bases line up with TRBD2. Unmatched junction bases numbered 8, after V lost 2 bases and J lost 7 bases. CDR3 length: 15 amino acids. In germline, CDR1 is MNHEY, CDR2 SVGEGT. The CDR3 here is CASSYRDYWPNEQFF. Here the CDR3 DNA reads TGTGCCAGCAGTTACAGGGACTACTGGCCGAATGAGCAGTTCTTC.

J is TRBJ1-1 and V is TRBV5-1; TRBD1 matches 8 bases. The CDR3 covers 15 residues. The junction had 4 bases not matched to a gene; V was cut back by 2 bases and J by 1 base. Germline CDR1 is SGHRS and CDR2 is YFSETQ. DNA for the CDR3: TGCGCCAGCAGCTTAGGACAGGGAGGGAACACTGAAGCTTTCTTT. Its translation is CASSLGQGGNTEAFF.

CDR3 coding DNA: TGTGCCAGCAGCCTTAGCGGGAGCATTAACGAGCAGTACTTC. It codes for CASSLSGSINEQYF. The rearrangement links TRBV7-9 to TRBJ2-7; 9 positions match TRBD2. The J segment lost 5 bases and the V segment lost 5 bases, leaving 7 bases of the junction unmatched. CDR1 and CDR2 from the germline V gene are SEHNR and FQNEAQ (reference sequence). The CDR3 covers 14 residues.

This chain connects TRBV12-3 or TRBV12-4 to TRBJ1-1; TRBD1 is a possible D gene (6 bases). Trimming stripped 7 bases from V and 5 bases from J, with 8 bases between. The CDR3 runs 11 residues. As DNA, the CDR3 is TGTGCCAGCAAAGGGGGGACTGAAGCTTTCTTT. Translated: CASKGGTEAFF.

The chain links TRBV11-1 to TRBJ1-1, with a possible D match to TRBD1 (6 bases). This CDR3 spans 19 amino acids. The germline CDR1 and CDR2 sequences are SGHAT and FQDESV (reference sequence). Trimming stripped 0 bases from V and 0 bases from J, with 20 bases between. CDR3 sequence reads: CASSLALRVRGGMNTEAFF. Written as DNA, the CDR3 is TGTGCCAGCAGCTTAGCCCTCCGCGTCCGAGGGGGAATGAACACTGAAGCTTTCTTT. The full variable domain, its missing parts supplied by reference TRBV11-1 and TRBJ1-1, is EAEVAQSPRYKITEKSQAVAFWCDPISGHATLYWYRQILGQGPELLVQFQDESVVDDSQLPKDRFSAERLKGVDSTLKIQPAELGDSAMYLCASSLALRVRGGMNTEAFFGQGTRLTVV.

There are a few counts of this clonotype. This rearrangement joins TRBV19 to TRBJ1-2; a weak D match, TRBD1 (6 bases). The germline V and J ends were trimmed by 7 bases and 3 bases, with 12 bases remaining between them. The germline V gene has CDR1 LNHDA and CDR2 SQIVND (reference sequence). CDR3 length: 13 residues. The CDR3 reads CASTRQDHYGYTF. CDR3 bases: TGTGCCAGTACTCGACAGGACCACTATGGCTACACCTTC.

About this clonotype itself: A junction end diverges from the germline sequence, so it may reflect a read error. The chain links TRBV15 to TRBJ1-1; perhaps TRBD1 as D (6 bases). Germline V lookup: CDR1 LNHNV, CDR2 YYDKDF (reference sequence). The CDR3 length is 11 residues. CDR3 in DNA: TGTGCCACCAGCAGGGACAGCGGTCCTATTTTT. It is translated as CATSRDSGPIF.

The CDR3 spells CASSLWGYRVNTIYF. CDR3 bases: TGTGCCAGCAGCTTATGGGGCTATCGGGTAAACACCATATATTTT. V gene TRBV11-2 combines with J gene TRBJ1-3; D is possibly TRBD1 (5 bases). V lost 2 bases, J lost 6 bases, and 14 bases lay in between. Germline-derived CDR1 and CDR2 are SGHAT and FQNNGV. The CDR3 has 15 amino acids.

This clonotype came up many times. The rearrangement links TRBV29-1 to TRBJ1-1, with unresolved D. This CDR3 spans 12 amino acids. Germline V gene lookup returns CDR1 SQVTM and CDR2 ANQGSEA. Trimming left V 5 bases short and J 5 bases short, with 12 bases between. The CDR3 sequence is CSVQGMETEAFF. In DNA form, the CDR3 reads TGCAGCGTTCAAGGGATGGAGACTGAAGCTTTCTTT. Full variable domain (missing parts from reference TRBV29-1 and TRBJ1-1): SAVISQKPSRDICQRGTSLTIQCQVDSQVTMMFWYRQQPGQSLTLIATANQGSEATYESGFVIDKFPISRPNLTFSTLTVSNMSPEDSSIYLCSVQGMETEAFFGQGTRLTVV.

CDR3 in DNA: TGTGCCAGCAGTGTTGGCGCCTATAATTCACCCCTCCACTTT. Translated, it gives CASSVGAYNSPLHF. The chain employs TRBV2 and TRBJ1-6; D not certain. Per germline, CDR1 SNHLY and CDR2 FYNNEI. V lost 4 bases, J lost 2 bases, and 6 bases lay in between. The CDR3 is made up of 14 amino acids.

Worth noting for this clonotype: This could be a read error, since a much larger clone is one nucleotide away. The chain is built from TRBV12-3 or TRBV12-4 and TRBJ1-5; D not certain. The CDR3 loop spans 13 amino acids. V lost 5 bases and J lost 0, with 5 bases in between. The CDR3 loop is CASSTNSNQPQHF. The CDR3 bases are TGTGCCAGCAGTACTAATAGCAATCAGCCCCAGCATTTT.

This clonotype was found once. This chain uses TRBV29-1 with TRBJ2-7, with 7 nucleotides matching TRBD2. Germline V gene lookup returns CDR1 SQVTM and CDR2 ANQGSEA. Losses at the gene ends were 4 bases for V and 6 bases for J; bases not matched to a gene: 9. The length of the CDR3 is 13 residues. The CDR3: CSVVGPRELEQYF. The CDR3 nucleotides are TGCAGCGTTGTAGGGCCGCGGGAGCTCGAGCAGTACTTC.